This entry describes one T cell receptor beta chain. Its target is unknown. This sample was included in a study of T-cell reconstitution after alpha-beta-depleted transplantation in children. Findings and limits, study-wide: After transplant, high TCRbeta diversity at day 60 in some patients arose from surviving recipient T cells and thymic progenitors. A year had passed since transplant, and T-cell counts and diversity by then came mostly from newly produced T cells. Several hundred expanded graft clones reportedly were the source of alpha-beta T cells about two months after transplant.

It was with unique molecular identifiers that the TCRbeta library was prepared. MiXCR, run by TCRdb on the PCR reads, gives a single entry per CDR3 protein. The sample contains 700,000 to 950,000 distinct CDR3 sequences, 16% of which appear only once. The V gene lost 2 bases and the J gene lost 3 bases, with 10 bases spanning the gap. Looked up from germline, CDR1 is MDHEN and CDR2 is SYDVKM. The CDR3 is 14 residues long. This TCR was sampled from a male patient aged 10 to 17 who had a stem cell transplant for acute lymphoblastic leukemia, so the T cells may come from the graft donor. The V call is TRBV28, the J call TRBJ1-1; no firm D call. The material sequenced was PBMCs, mostly from graft donor cells, taken 360 days after TCRalphabeta/CD19-depleted stem cell transplant. The CDR3 DNA reads TGTGCCAGCAGTTTACCCGGACTGTACACTGAAGCTTTCTTT. Its translation: CASSLPGLYTEAFF.